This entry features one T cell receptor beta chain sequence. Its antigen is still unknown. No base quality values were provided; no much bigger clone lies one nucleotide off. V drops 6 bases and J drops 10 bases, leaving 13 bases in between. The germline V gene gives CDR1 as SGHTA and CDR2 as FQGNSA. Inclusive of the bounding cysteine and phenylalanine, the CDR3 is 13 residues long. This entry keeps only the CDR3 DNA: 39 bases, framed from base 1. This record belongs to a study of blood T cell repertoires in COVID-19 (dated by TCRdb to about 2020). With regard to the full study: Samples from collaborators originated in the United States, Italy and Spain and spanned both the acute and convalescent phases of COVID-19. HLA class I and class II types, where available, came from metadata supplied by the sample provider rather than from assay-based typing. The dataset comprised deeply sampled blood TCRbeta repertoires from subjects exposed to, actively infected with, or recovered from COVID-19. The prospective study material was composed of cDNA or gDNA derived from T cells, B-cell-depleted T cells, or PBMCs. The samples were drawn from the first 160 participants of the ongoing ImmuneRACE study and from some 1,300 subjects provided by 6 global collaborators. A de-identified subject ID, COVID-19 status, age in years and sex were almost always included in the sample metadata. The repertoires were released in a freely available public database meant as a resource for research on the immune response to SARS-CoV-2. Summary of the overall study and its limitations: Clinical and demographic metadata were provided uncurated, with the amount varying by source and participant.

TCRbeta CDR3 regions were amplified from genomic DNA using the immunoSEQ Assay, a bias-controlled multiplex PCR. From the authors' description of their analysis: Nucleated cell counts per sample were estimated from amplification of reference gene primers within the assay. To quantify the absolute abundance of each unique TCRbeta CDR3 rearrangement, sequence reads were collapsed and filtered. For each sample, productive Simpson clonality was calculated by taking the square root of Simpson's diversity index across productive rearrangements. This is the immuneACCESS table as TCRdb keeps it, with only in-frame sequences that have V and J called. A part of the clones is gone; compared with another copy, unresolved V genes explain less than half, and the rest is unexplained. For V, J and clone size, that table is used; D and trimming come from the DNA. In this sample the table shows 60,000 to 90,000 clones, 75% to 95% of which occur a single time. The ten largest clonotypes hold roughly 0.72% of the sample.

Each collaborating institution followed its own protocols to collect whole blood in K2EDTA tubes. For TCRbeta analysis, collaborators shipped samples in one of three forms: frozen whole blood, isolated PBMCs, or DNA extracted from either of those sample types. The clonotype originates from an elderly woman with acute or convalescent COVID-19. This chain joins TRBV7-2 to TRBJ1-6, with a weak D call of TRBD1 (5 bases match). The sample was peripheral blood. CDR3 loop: CASSLQGLSPLHF. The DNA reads TGTGCCAGCAGTCTTCAGGGTCTCTCACCCCTCCACTTT.